Each of the 28 T cell receptor beta chains below was sequenced from the same sample in a study of cytomegalovirus exposure and HLA in healthy donors. The repertoire was sequenced with immunoSEQ multiplex PCR; TCRdb's copy has only in-frame clones and lacks some. The data show about 200,000 clones, approximately 78% seen once. Sequenced input: PBMCs. The source of these receptors is a woman in her 30s in good health and CMV-seronegative.

This clone was counted only a few times. This chain uses TRBV6-5 with TRBJ1-2; D possibly corresponds to TRBD1 (5 bases). The V end was cut by 0 bases, the J end by 8 bases, with 13 bases between. CDR1 and CDR2 (germline): MNHEY, SVGAGI. This CDR3 is built from 14 residues. CDR3 DNA sequence: TGTGCCAGCAGTTACTCGAACCAAAGGGGCGGCTACACCTTC. It translates to CASSYSNQRGGYTF.

The chain couples TRBV14 to TRBJ2-2, with TRBD2 matching 12 bases. The germline CDR1 and CDR2 sequences are SGHDN and FVKESK. The V segment lost 4 bases and the J segment 3 bases; nucleotides outside the gene matches: 6. The CDR3 contains 17 residues. CDR3 coding DNA: TGTGCCAGCAGCCCACTAGCGGGAGGCGGATACACCGGGGAGCTGTTTTTT. Protein: CASSPLAGGGYTGELFF.

CDR3 region: CASSPGEAGGPEETQYF. The CDR3 DNA reads TGTGCCAGCAGCCCCGGGGAGGCGGGGGGGCCAGAAGAGACCCAGTACTTC. The gene calls are TRBV11-2 and TRBJ2-5; 9 bases are a match to TRBD2. The CDR3 has 17 residues. The V and J ends lost 5 bases and 3 bases, in that order; junction bases with no gene match: 13. Germline loops: CDR1 SGHAT, CDR2 FQNNGV. Full variable domain (remainder filled in from reference TRBV11-2 and TRBJ2-5): EAGVAQSPRYKIIEKRQSVAFWCNPISGHATLYWYQQILGQGPKLLIQFQNNGVVDDSQLPKDRFSAERLKGVDSTLKIQPAKLEDSAVYLCASSPGEAGGPEETQYFGPGTRLLVL.

The chain uses TRBV2 and TRBJ2-3; D call uncertain. Trimming shortened V by 8 bases and J by 0 bases, and 12 bases separated the two germline ends. The CDR3 has 14 residues. Per germline, CDR1 SNHLY and CDR2 FYNNEI. The CDR3 DNA sequence: TGTGCCAGCGGCAGCGAGGCTAGCACAGATACGCAGTATTTT. Protein sequence: CASGSEASTDTQYF.

A single count supports this clone. J is TRBJ1-2 and V is TRBV15; TRBD1 matches at 9 bases. The CDR3 totals 15 residues. Germline CDR1 is LNHNV and CDR2 is YYDKDF (reference sequence). V gave up 0 bases and J gave up 8 bases; unmatched junction bases: 7. DNA for the CDR3: TGTGCCACCAGCAGAGATCGGGGACAGGGCCGGGGCTACACCTTC. Protein sequence: CATSRDRGQGRGYTF.

This chain joins TRBV6-5 and TRBJ2-1; the match to TRBD1 covers 7 bases. The CDR3 loop spans 15 amino acids. The J segment lost 10 bases and the V segment lost 5 bases, leaving 14 bases of the junction unmatched. Germline-derived CDR1 and CDR2 are MNHEY and SVGAGI. CDR3 sequence reads: CASSRVGQQIREQFF. CDR3 nucleotide sequence: TGTGCCAGCAGTCGCGTGGGACAGCAAATTCGAGAGCAGTTCTTC.

This clone came up a few times. The chain joins TRBV15 to TRBJ2-7, with D perhaps matching TRBD2 (7 bases). Between the trimmed V and J ends, which lost 1 base and 5 bases, there was a span of 18 bases. CDR3 length: 16 amino acids. CDR1 LNHNV and CDR2 YYDKDF come from the germline V gene (reference sequence). DNA for the CDR3: TGTGCCACCAGCAGAGCCGGGGGGACAATGAGTGACGAGCAGTACTTC. This codes for CATSRAGGTMSDEQYF.

The chain joins TRBV27 to TRBJ1-3, with D unresolved. Germline values: CDR1 MNHEY, CDR2 SMNVEV (reference sequence). This CDR3 spans 16 amino acids. The V end was cut by 0 bases, the J end by 0 bases, with 9 bases between. The CDR3 DNA reads as TGTGCCAGCAGTTTATCGATTCCGGGCTCTGGAAACACCATATATTTT. It translates to CASSLSIPGSGNTIYF.

CDR3 in DNA: TGTGCCAGCAGTGTGGAGGGGGCCACCGGAAACACCATATATTTT. It translates to CASSVEGATGNTIYF. The chain recombines TRBV2 with TRBJ1-3; 7 bases are a match to TRBD1. The V gene end was trimmed by 4 bases and the J gene end by 4 bases; junction bases not matched to a gene: 7. This CDR3 comprises 15 residues. Germline lookup yields CDR1 SNHLY and CDR2 FYNNEI. Supplemented by reference TRBV2 and TRBJ1-3, the full variable domain reads EPEVTQTPSHQVTQMGQEVILRCVPISNHLYFYWYRQILGQKVEFLVSFYNNEISEKSEIFDDQFSVERPDGSNFTLKIRSTKLEDSAMYFCASSVEGATGNTIYFGEGSWLTVV.

The gene calls are TRBV5-1 and TRBJ2-5; D call uncertain. The ends were cut back, 1 base at V and 2 bases at J, with 6 bases in the middle. The CDR3 has 13 amino acids. Germline V CDR1 and CDR2: SGHRS, YFSETQ. The CDR3 nucleotides read TGCGCCAGCAGCTTGAACTATCAAGAGACCCAGTACTTC. Translation gives CASSLNYQETQYF.

The V gene is TRBV27, the J gene TRBJ2-1; maybe TRBD2 (5 bases). The CDR3 consists of 14 residues. Deletions cut 4 bases from V and 4 bases from J, with 11 bases between. Germline V gene sequence: CDR1 MNHEY, CDR2 SMNVEV (reference sequence). CDR3 loop: CASSSGLVYNEQFF. DNA of the CDR3: TGTGCCAGCAGTTCCGGACTGGTTTACAATGAGCAGTTCTTC.

The chain uses TRBV6-1 and TRBJ1-5, with D uncertain. V was cut by 7 bases and J by 2 bases, with 12 bases left in between. This CDR3 has 14 amino acids. Germline lookup yields CDR1 MNHNS and CDR2 SASEGT. The CDR3 is CASTNILGNQPQHF. The CDR3, as DNA: TGTGCCAGCACTAATATCCTTGGCAATCAGCCCCAGCATTTT.

The chain has TRBV2 and TRBJ2-5; TRBD1 matches at 7 bases. J was trimmed by 1 base and V by 4 bases; bases with no gene match: 3. The CDR3 has 14 amino acids. CDR1 is SNHLY, CDR2 FYNNEI, per germline. The CDR3 region is CASSAGQIQETQYF. The CDR3 nucleotides read TGTGCCAGCAGTGCGGGACAGATCCAAGAGACCCAGTACTTC.

The chain employs TRBV2 and TRBJ2-2, with 12 nucleotides matching TRBD2. Germline trimming cut 6 bases from V and 6 bases from J; bases unmatched to any gene: 5. The CDR3 loop spans 15 amino acids. CDR1 is SNHLY and CDR2 is FYNNEI in the germline V gene. CDR3 sequence reads: CASRGLAGRAGELFF. The CDR3 DNA sequence: TGTGCCAGCAGAGGACTAGCGGGGAGGGCCGGGGAGCTGTTTTTT.

This rearrangement joins TRBV5-4 to TRBJ2-7; D is unresolved. Germline V lookup: CDR1 SGHNT, CDR2 YYREEE (reference sequence). Trimming left V 0 bases short and J 2 bases short, with 9 bases between. The CDR3 sequence is 14 residues long. CDR3 coding DNA: TGTGCCAGCAGCTTGGGGGCCTCACCCTACGAGCAGTACTTC. Translated: CASSLGASPYEQYF. Using reference TRBV5-4 and TRBJ2-7 for the parts outside the CDR3, the full variable domain is ETGVTQSPTHLIKTRGQQVTLRCSSQSGHNTVSWYQQALGQGPQFIFQYYREEENGRGNFPPRFSGLQFPNYSSELNVNALELDDSALYLCASSLGASPYEQYFGPGTRLTVT.

The chain joins TRBV7-2 to TRBJ1-5; 9 bases match TRBD1. V was pared by 4 bases and J by 3 bases, with 10 bases of the junction left unmatched. Per germline, CDR1 SGHTA and CDR2 FQGNSA. CDR3 length: 17 residues. The CDR3 DNA reads as TGTGCCAGCAGCTCAGCCCGGGACAGGGTTCCCAATCAGCCCCAGCATTTT. Its protein product is CASSSARDRVPNQPQHF.

V and J are TRBV6-1 and TRBJ2-1; 8 bases fit TRBD1. This CDR3 has 13 amino acids. CDR1 is MNHNS and CDR2 is SASEGT in the germline V gene. The ends lost 6 bases at V and 7 bases at J; junction bases unmatched: 5. The CDR3 bases are TGTGCCAGCAGCCAGGACAGGGTGAATGAGCAGTTCTTC. As protein: CASSQDRVNEQFF.

The chain recombines TRBV15 with TRBJ2-3; TRBD2 aligns across 11 bases. Losses at the gene ends were 1 base for V and 2 bases for J; bases not matched to a gene: 5. Germline V gene data show CDR1 as LNHNV and CDR2 as YYDKDF (reference sequence). The CDR3 has 17 amino acids. CDR3 residues: CATSRAELAGATDTQYF. The DNA for the CDR3 is TGTGCCACCAGCAGAGCTGAACTAGCGGGAGCCACAGATACGCAGTATTTT.

The chain employs TRBV6-5 and TRBJ1-1; 10 nucleotides match TRBD1. This CDR3 has 15 residues. The J segment lost 5 bases and the V segment lost 4 bases, leaving 7 bases of the junction unmatched. Looked up from germline, CDR1 is MNHEY and CDR2 is SVGAGI. In nucleotides, the CDR3 is TGTGCCAGCAGTTCGTTCGGGACAGGGGAAACTGAAGCTTTCTTT. This sequence encodes CASSSFGTGETEAFF.

This chain uses TRBV2 with TRBJ2-1; D gene unclear. This CDR3 comprises 11 residues. Trimming stripped 4 bases from V and 10 bases from J, with 8 bases between. CDR1 and CDR2 from the germline V gene are SNHLY and FYNNEI. CDR3 protein: CASSVRREQFF. The CDR3 DNA follows: TGTGCCAGCAGTGTGAGGCGGGAGCAGTTCTTC.

V is TRBV2 and J is TRBJ2-1, with 10 bases fitting TRBD1. From germline, CDR1 is SNHLY and CDR2 FYNNEI. The length of the CDR3 is 16 residues. J gave up 8 bases and V 5 bases, and 12 bases lay outside the gene matches. The CDR3 here is CASSQSGTGVVDEQFF. The DNA for the CDR3 is TGTGCCAGCAGTCAGTCCGGGACAGGGGTTGTCGATGAGCAGTTCTTC.

This chain links TRBV9 with TRBJ2-1, with TRBD1 identical over 9 bases. V trimming: 1 base; J trimming: 6 bases; junction bases outside the gene matches: 5. The CDR3 extends over 15 amino acids. CDR1 is SGDLS and CDR2 is YYNGEE in the germline V gene. The CDR3 nucleotides read TGTGCCAGCAGCGTACCGGGACAGGGAGTCAATGAGCAGTTCTTC. Translating it yields CASSVPGQGVNEQFF.

The J gene is TRBJ2-7, the V gene TRBV18; D perhaps matches TRBD2 (7 bases). The CDR3 runs to 14 residues. Trimming removed 5 bases at V and 1 base at J, with 12 bases between. Per germline, CDR1 KGHSH and CDR2 LQKENI. CDR3: CASSTGRGSYEQYF. CDR3 nucleotides: TGTGCCAGCTCAACGGGGAGGGGGTCCTACGAGCAGTACTTC.

CDR3 in DNA: TGTGCCAGCACTCCCACTGGGGGACAGGCCTTCGAGCAGTACTTC. As protein: CASTPTGGQAFEQYF. The chain is built from TRBV28 and TRBJ2-7, with TRBD1 matching 8 bases. With 7 bases clipped from V and 6 bases from J, the junction kept 14 bases outside the gene matches. Germline V gene sequence: CDR1 MDHEN, CDR2 SYDVKM. There are 15 residues in the CDR3.

The chain couples TRBV10-3 to TRBJ2-7; 7 nucleotides align to TRBD2. CDR1 and CDR2 (germline): ENHRY, SYGVKD. The CDR3 has 13 amino acids. V was clipped by 6 bases and J by 6 bases; unmatched bases: 8. The CDR3 is CAISATSGGEQYF. CDR3 nucleotide sequence: TGTGCCATCAGCGCCACTTCGGGGGGCGAGCAGTACTTC.

This chain links TRBV9 with TRBJ1-3; 8 bases agree with TRBD1. After removal of 3 bases from V and 0 bases from J, the junction contained 8 bases not matched to a gene. CDR1 is SGDLS, CDR2 YYNGEE, per germline. This CDR3 has 17 residues. CDR3: CASSAGTGVISGNTIYF. The CDR3, as DNA: TGTGCCAGCAGCGCCGGGACAGGCGTAATCTCTGGAAACACCATATATTTT.

The sample holds a few counts of this clone. The chain employs TRBV18 and TRBJ1-5; unclear D gene. Germline V gives CDR1 KGHSH, CDR2 LQKENI. V gave up 6 bases and J gave up 4 bases, with 16 bases separating them. The CDR3 spans 15 residues. In DNA, the CDR3 is TGTGCCAGCTCTCCCAGCTCCGGCGGAAATCAGCCCCAGCATTTT. It translates to CASSPSSGGNQPQHF. The variable domain in full, with the rest retrieved from reference TRBV18 and TRBJ1-5, is NAGVMQNPRHLVRRRGQEARLRCSPMKGHSHVYWYRQLPEEGLKFMVYLQKENIIDESGMPKERFSAEFPKEGPSILRIQQVVRGDSAAYFCASSPSSGGNQPQHFGDGTRLSIL.

The chain links TRBV19 to TRBJ2-3; the match to TRBD1 covers 7 bases. The CDR3 extends over 15 amino acids. Germline values: CDR1 LNHDA, CDR2 SQIVND (reference sequence). The ends lost 4 bases at V and 0 bases at J; junction bases unmatched: 4. The CDR3 spells CASSNTGASTDTQYF. CDR3 coding DNA: TGTGCCAGTAGTAATACAGGGGCGAGCACAGATACGCAGTATTTT.